This T cell receptor beta chain was profiled in a study of T cells in Graves' hyperthyroidism and ophthalmopathy (dated by TCRdb to about 2019). For context, the study as a whole: Peripheral blood was sampled at the time of initial diagnosis, prior to any treatment. To identify distinguishing TCR V-J signatures, a discovery cohort of 100 patients was used, comprising some 45 with Graves' ophthalmopathy and around 57 with stable Graves' hyperthyroidism. Prospective prediction of ophthalmopathy was tested in an independent validation cohort consisting of fewer than 20 hyperthyroidism patients and 15 or so patients who later progressed to ophthalmopathy. For training and testing, the approximately 92 patients in the discovery cohort were randomly divided in a 7:3 ratio. The study also compared thyroid tissue and blood T-cell repertoires from more than 5 Graves' hyperthyroidism patients. After blood sampling, hyperthyroidism patients were treated with methimazole at a starting dose of 30 mg daily, and ophthalmopathy patients were treated with high-dose intravenous methylprednisolone. The paper describes TCR Vbeta CDR3 sequencing of about 140 peripheral blood samples, made up of approximately 40 ophthalmopathy patients, approximately 76 hyperthyroidism patients and 17 progressor patients.

Points on this clonotype: The antigen this receptor binds is unknown. It has no much larger one-base neighbor in the sample; base qualities were not kept.

TCR beta CDR3 regions were amplified from RNA transcripts. The first round of RT-PCR for the TCR CDR3 was performed with the HTBI primer set and the Qiagen OneStep RT-PCR kit. The libraries were constructed in a second round of multiplex PCR and then size-selected and purified. Paired-end sequencing of the libraries was performed with 100 bp reads on an Illumina HiSeq2000. The original pipeline was this. SOAPnuke was used to process the raw data, removing reads that contained adapters or uncalled bases, had a mean Phred below 15, or lacked an exact match to the constant primer or identifier. COPE v1.2.5 was used to merge the high-quality paired reads, and each unique nucleotide sequence was defined as a clonotype. MiTCR v1.1 was used to align clonotypes to the IMGT TRBV, TRBD and TRBJ reference segments. Analysis was restricted to V-J combinations with a frequency above 0.0001, which covered 99% to 99.2% of repertoires. The TCS score was defined as F50 (clonal expansion) divided by E x V (chaos), with BLOSUM62-based TCRdist calculated between CDR3 peptides within each V-J. Welch's t-statistics and random forest reduced around 520 V-J features to fewer than 15, which were used in a naive Bayes classifier (R e1071). The raw public data were reprocessed by TCRdb itself: fastp quality trimming at Q25, MiXCR clonotype calling, in-frame beta chains only. Here each entry gathers all rows of one CDR3 protein and keeps the most common genes and DNA. These V and J calls rely on TCRdb rather than the paper's analysis. The table for this sample lists some 400,000 distinct CDR3 sequences; about 18% of them were counted only once. The top ten hold about 3.5% of the sample.

Stable Graves' hyperthyroidism was defined as no progression to ophthalmopathy during 18 months of follow-up. Hyperthyroidism patients were newly diagnosed, had a disease duration of under 2 months, and were aged 18 to 65 years. The study excluded patients with uncontrolled infections, other autoimmune diseases, pregnancy or lactation. Diagnoses were established on the basis of clinical symptoms, serum thyroxine and TRAb, thyroid ultrasound, and orbital computed tomography. Ficoll-Paque density gradient centrifugation was used to isolate PBMCs from approximately 10 ml of fresh peripheral blood. Total RNA was extracted using Trizol reagent, and RNA quality was assessed on an Agilent 2100 Bioanalyzer. Beyond this particular receptor, the publication reports: In cross-validation, a model built on a 13 V-J signature told ophthalmopathy apart from stable hyperthyroidism with approximately 90% sensitivity and roughly 82% specificity, and in testing the same model reached 80%/75%. No statistical method was used to set the sample size in advance, and investigators knew the group allocation. Blood samples also contained most of the expanded thyroid clonotypes (frequency above 0.001), which suggests that blood repertoires may reflect thyroid immune responses. During validation, the model predicted progression to ophthalmopathy a median of roughly six months ahead of onset, with around 65% sensitivity and under 85% specificity.

Including cysteine and phenylalanine, the CDR3 has 12 amino acids. Only the CDR3 region is kept as DNA, spanning 36 bases read in frame from base 1. Looking up the germline V gene (reference sequence) yields CDR1 DFQATT and CDR2 SNEGSKA. The TCR comes from a woman between 18 and 29 years old with Graves' hyperthyroidism. Sequencing input: blood. The chain couples TRBV20-1 to TRBJ1-2; no D gene can be assigned with confidence. The CDR3 sequence is CSAKATNYGYTF. The DNA is TGCAGCGCGAAGGCCACCAACTATGGCTACACCTTC.